A single sample gave rise to the 5 T cell receptor beta chains below, sequenced in a study of T cells after posttransplantation cyclophosphamide. Busulfan-fludarabine conditioning, marrow transplant, and cyclophosphamide on days +3 and +4 were administered. Here immunoSEQ multiplex PCR was the method, and the copy in TCRdb shows in-frame clones only, minus some. Here the sample spans fewer than 8,500 clones, around 80% being singletons. This sample comprised CD8+ T cells sorted from PBMCs, obtained less than 1,500 days after allogeneic stem cell transplant with posttransplant cyclophosphamide. These receptors were collected from a female patient in her fifties who received an allogeneic stem cell transplant from a related donor, was CMV-positive, and had no GVHD. Some T cells may possibly be graft donor cells.

The rearrangement uses TRBV10-2 and TRBJ2-3; TRBD2 is a possible D gene (6 bases). CDR3 size: 13 residues. V lost 3 bases and J lost 4, with 8 bases in between. Germline V gene lookup returns CDR1 WSHSY and CDR2 SAAADI. Here the CDR3 reads CASSESGADTQYF. The CDR3 DNA follows: TGCGCCAGCAGTGAATCGGGAGCAGATACGCAGTATTTT.

The gene calls are TRBV27 and TRBJ2-3, with 10 bases lining up with TRBD2. Per germline, CDR1 MNHEY and CDR2 SMNVEV (reference sequence). V shed 10 bases and J 4 bases; nucleotides not matched to a gene: 11. The CDR3 covers 15 residues. The CDR3 bases are TGTGCCACCACAATACTAGCGGGACCCCCAGATACGCAGTATTTT. It yields the protein CATTILAGPPDTQYF.

This clone was seen only once. V usage is TRBV6-5 and J usage is TRBJ1-2; D is perhaps TRBD1 (6 bases). The CDR3 covers 14 residues. Per the germline V gene, CDR1 is MNHEY and CDR2 is SVGAGI. The V gene lost 2 bases and the J gene lost 8 bases, with 15 bases spanning the gap. CDR3 loop: CASSYLPPGAGYTF. DNA for the CDR3: TGTGCCAGCAGTTACCTACCCCCAGGGGCAGGCTACACCTTC.

The rearrangement uses TRBV2 and TRBJ1-2, with a tentative D call TRBD1 (6 bases). Germline V gives CDR1 SNHLY, CDR2 FYNNEI. Trimming shortened V by 9 bases and J by 6 bases, and 17 bases separated the two germline ends. The CDR3 is 13 amino acids. CDR3 sequence: CARIRDIHNGYTF. The CDR3, as DNA: TGTGCCAGGATCCGGGACATCCATAATGGCTACACCTTC.

CDR3 DNA: TGTGCCAGCAGCTTAGATAGCGGATACACAGATACGCAGTATTTT. Translated, it gives CASSLDSGYTDTQYF. The chain employs TRBV11-2 and TRBJ2-3, with D possibly TRBD2 on 6 matching bases. Trimming shortened V by 0 bases and J by 2 bases, and 9 bases separated the two germline ends. The germline V gene has CDR1 SGHAT and CDR2 FQNNGV. This CDR3 contains 15 residues.